These T cell receptor beta chains were read from a single sample in a study of shared clonotypes between healthy human individuals. The table came from immunoSEQ multiplex PCR; TCRdb's copy has only in-frame clones and leaves some out. The repertoire holds about 2 million clones, with about 95% as singletons. The specimen was naive CD8+ T cells sorted from blood. The receptors originated from a man aged 18 to 29 in good health. Each CDR3 is given with its conserved first and last residue. The order of the fields is clone size, J gene, D gene, V gene, CDR3 DNA, CDR3 protein. A D gene is named only where the DNA matches it firmly. Size is omitted from some rows. Given values are once, few, many or a class for expanded clones.

NA	TRBJ2-5	NA	TRBV5-6	TGTGCCAGCAGCCCGTCTTTACGGGTGGGAATTCAAGAGACCCAGTACTTC	CASSPSLRVGIQETQYF
NA	TRBJ2-1	TRBD2	TRBV5-1	TGCGCCAGCAGCTTAGACCGGGAGGGCCGGGATGAGCAGTTCTTC	CASSLDREGRDEQFF
NA	TRBJ1-2	TRBD1	TRBV7-9	TGTGCCAGCAGCTTGGGGACAGGGAATGGCTACACCTTC	CASSLGTGNGYTF
NA	TRBJ2-1	NA	TRBV27	TGTGCCAGCAGTGAAGCTACACCTTACAATGAGCAGTTCTTC	CASSEATPYNEQFF
NA	TRBJ2-7	TRBD2	TRBV30	TGTGCCTGGAGTGGCAGGACTAGCGGACTGGTCTACGAGCAGTACTTC	CAWSGRTSGLVYEQYF
NA	TRBJ2-3	NA	TRBV11-2	TGTGCCAGCAGCTTAGATCTCGGCACAGATACGCAGTATTTT	CASSLDLGTDTQYF
NA	TRBJ2-7	NA	TRBV6-1	TGTGCCAGCAGTGAACGGGCGGCAGTGAGGGGGTACGAGCAGTACTTC	CASSERAAVRGYEQYF
NA	TRBJ1-1	NA	TRBV9	TGTGCCAGCAGCGTTCAGGGGATGACTGAAGCTTTCTTT	CASSVQGMTEAFF
NA	TRBJ2-5	NA	TRBV10-2	TGCGCCAGCAGTGATTCAGAGGCCGGGGCCCAGTACTTC	CASSDSEAGAQYF
NA	TRBJ1-2	NA	TRBV27	TGTGCCAGCAGCCAAGACACAGACTATGGCTACACCTTC	CASSQDTDYGYTF
NA	TRBJ2-1	NA	TRBV9	TGTGCCAGCAGCGTAGGCCGGGAGTACCCCTACAATGAGCAGTTCTTC	CASSVGREYPYNEQFF
NA	TRBJ2-7	TRBD1	TRBV4-1	TGCGCCAGCAGCCAAGAAGGGATAGGGGGACAGGGGCAGTACGAGCAGTACTTC	CASSQEGIGGQGQYEQYF
NA	TRBJ1-2	TRBD1	TRBV9	TGTGCCAGCAGCGCCCACCGACAGGGGGCGGGAGGTGGCTACACCTTC	CASSAHRQGAGGGYTF
NA	TRBJ2-2	TRBD1	TRBV9	TGTGCCAGCAGCTTTGGACAGGGGTACAGTGGCGGGGAGCTGTTTTTT	CASSFGQGYSGGELFF
NA	TRBJ1-1	NA	TRBV9	TGTGCCAGCTCCAGGGATTGGGTCACTGAAGCTTTCTTT	CASSRDWVTEAFF
NA	TRBJ2-7	TRBD1	TRBV6-1	TGTGCCAGCAGTGAGGCGGGCCGGACAGGGGTCTACGAGCAGTACTTC	CASSEAGRTGVYEQYF
few	TRBJ1-1	TRBD1	TRBV4-1	TGCGCCAGCAGCCAAGGGCAGGGGGCAGCTGAAGCTTTCTTT	CASSQGQGAAEAFF
NA	TRBJ2-1	NA	TRBV7-6	TGTGCCAGCAGCTTAGAAGGTGTTAGCTACTACAATGAGCAGTTCTTC	CASSLEGVSYYNEQFF
once	TRBJ2-2	TRBD1	TRBV29-1	TGCAGCGTTGAAATTCCGGACAGGGATTCGAACACCGGGGAGCTGTTTTTT	CSVEIPDRDSNTGELFF
NA	TRBJ1-3	NA	TRBV28	TGTGCCAGCAGTTTATATTTGCCCTCTGGAAACACCATATATTTT	CASSLYLPSGNTIYF
NA	TRBJ2-7	NA	TRBV2	TGTGCCAGCGGGGACCGGAGCTCCTACGAGCAGTACTTC	CASGDRSSYEQYF
NA	TRBJ2-1	TRBD2	TRBV7-6	TGTGCCAGCAGCTACGACCCGGGACTAAACAATGAGCAGTTCTTC	CASSYDPGLNNEQFF
NA	TRBJ2-2	NA	TRBV19	TGTGCCAGTACCCCTTTGGACAGCGCCAAGGGCACCGGGGAGCTGTTTTTT	CASTPLDSAKGTGELFF
NA	TRBJ2-7	NA	TRBV6-6	TGTGCCAGCAGTCCTGGACAGCGGTACGAGCAGTACTTC	CASSPGQRYEQYF
once	TRBJ2-7	TRBD1	TRBV7-6	TGTGCCAGCAGCTTAACCCTGGGACAGGTTTACGAGCAGTACTTC	CASSLTLGQVYEQYF
NA	TRBJ2-7	NA	TRBV7-8	TGTGCCAGCAGCCCGACCAAGATCTACGAGCAGTACTTC	CASSPTKIYEQYF
NA	TRBJ1-5	NA	TRBV6-5	TGTGCCAGCAGTTATGAGGGTTACAATCAGCCCCAGCATTTT	CASSYEGYNQPQHF
NA	TRBJ2-5	TRBD2	TRBV4-2	TGTGCCAGCAGCCAAGATCCGCCTAGCGGGGCTCAAGAGACCCAGTACTTC	CASSQDPPSGAQETQYF
NA	TRBJ2-5	NA	TRBV27	TGTGCCAGCAGTTCTTATCACTCCCCTGAGGAGACCCAGTACTTC	CASSSYHSPEETQYF
NA	TRBJ1-4	NA	TRBV6-5	TGTGCCAGCAGCCACGGCCCAACTAATGAAAAACTGTTTTTT	CASSHGPTNEKLFF
NA	TRBJ2-3	TRBD2	TRBV28	TGTGCCAGCAGTTTAGCTAGCGGGATAAAGGCAGATACGCAGTATTTT	CASSLASGIKADTQYF
NA	TRBJ1-2	NA	TRBV28	TGTGCCAGCAGTTTACCAGGGACGGCGCTGAACTATGGCTACACCTTC	CASSLPGTALNYGYTF
NA	TRBJ2-1	TRBD2	TRBV10-2	TGCGCCAGCACGGGACTAGCGCTATTTGAGCAGTTCTTC	CASTGLALFEQFF
NA	TRBJ2-1	TRBD1	TRBV30	TGTGCCTGGAACAGGGGGATTAATGAGCAGTTCTTC	CAWNRGINEQFF
NA	TRBJ1-3	NA	TRBV29-1	TGCAGCGTTGAAGATCCGTTCCTCTCTGGAAACACCATATATTTT	CSVEDPFLSGNTIYF
NA	TRBJ2-5	NA	TRBV7-9	TGTGCCAGCAGCCCTAGGGCTGCATCCCAAGAGACCCAGTACTTC	CASSPRAASQETQYF
NA	TRBJ2-7	NA	TRBV7-2	TGTGCCAGCAGCTTAGATGCGTATTCCTACGAGCAGTACTTC	CASSLDAYSYEQYF
once	TRBJ1-1	NA	TRBV9	TGTGCCAGCAGCGCCGAGGGGCAGATCCTTAGGAACACTGAAGCTTTCTTT	CASSAEGQILRNTEAFF
NA	TRBJ2-5	TRBD1	TRBV5-1	TGCGCCAGCAGCTCAGGACAGGGGCAAGAGACCCAGTACTTC	CASSSGQGQETQYF
few	TRBJ1-3	NA	TRBV19	TGTGCCAGTAGTATAGTGACCTCCTCTGGAAACACCATATATTTT	CASSIVTSSGNTIYF
NA	TRBJ1-1	NA	TRBV11-2	TGTGCCAGCAGCTCTACAGGATCCGACACTGAAGCTTTCTTT	CASSSTGSDTEAFF
few	TRBJ1-1	TRBD1	TRBV4-2	TGTGCCAGCGGGGACAGGCAAGGGCCTGAAGCTTTCTTT	CASGDRQGPEAFF
NA	TRBJ2-3	TRBD2	TRBV6-5	TGTGCCAGCAGTTACGGGCTAGCGGGGAGTCAAGATACGCAGTATTTT	CASSYGLAGSQDTQYF
NA	TRBJ2-7	TRBD2	TRBV7-9	TGTGCCAGCAGCTTAGTACAGACTGGCGGGAGGGCCATGCACTTC	CASSLVQTGGRAMHF
once	TRBJ2-7	TRBD2	TRBV5-1	TGCGCCAGCAGCTTGGATGTAGCGGGAGGCCCGGGGGAGCAGTACTTC	CASSLDVAGGPGEQYF
NA	TRBJ2-5	TRBD2	TRBV6-6	TGTGCCAGCAGCCGCTATGCGGGAGCCCAAGAGACCCAGTACTTC	CASSRYAGAQETQYF
NA	TRBJ2-7	TRBD2	TRBV18	TGTGCCAGCTCACCCTCGGCTAGCGGGACCTCCTACGAGCAGTACTTC	CASSPSASGTSYEQYF
NA	TRBJ2-3	TRBD2	TRBV9	TGTGCCAGCAGCGTAGAAGGGACTAGCGGATACTTCACAGATACGCAGTATTTT	CASSVEGTSGYFTDTQYF
NA	TRBJ1-4	NA	TRBV6-5	TGTGCCAGCAGTTATACACAGGGAGAGGAAAAACTGTTTTTT	CASSYTQGEEKLFF
few	TRBJ2-7	NA	TRBV11-2	TGTGCCACCCGGGGTGCCCACGAGCAGTACTTC	CATRGAHEQYF
NA	TRBJ2-1	NA	TRBV28	TGTGCCAGCAGTCCCGAATACTACTCCTACAATGAGCAGTTCTTC	CASSPEYYSYNEQFF
NA	TRBJ1-2	NA	TRBV27	TGTGCCAGCAGTTTATTCGGTCAGGAAGGCTACACCTTC	CASSLFGQEGYTF
NA	TRBJ2-1	NA	TRBV9	TGTGCCAGCAGCACAGGGAACAATGAGCAGTTCTTC	CASSTGNNEQFF
NA	TRBJ2-2	NA	TRBV19	TGTGCCAGTAAATCGCACAGGGACACCGGGGAGCTGTTTTTT	CASKSHRDTGELFF
NA	TRBJ1-2	NA	TRBV13	TGTGCCAGCAGCTCCTTAGACAGGAAACATGGCTACACCTTC	CASSSLDRKHGYTF
NA	TRBJ2-5	TRBD2	TRBV7-7	TGTGCTAGCAGACTGGGACTAGCGGGGGAAGAGACCCAGTACTTC	CASRLGLAGEETQYF
NA	TRBJ2-1	TRBD2	TRBV11-2	TGTGCCAGCAGCGGACTCGGCGCGGGAGAGGCCTACAATGAGCAGTTCTTC	CASSGLGAGEAYNEQFF